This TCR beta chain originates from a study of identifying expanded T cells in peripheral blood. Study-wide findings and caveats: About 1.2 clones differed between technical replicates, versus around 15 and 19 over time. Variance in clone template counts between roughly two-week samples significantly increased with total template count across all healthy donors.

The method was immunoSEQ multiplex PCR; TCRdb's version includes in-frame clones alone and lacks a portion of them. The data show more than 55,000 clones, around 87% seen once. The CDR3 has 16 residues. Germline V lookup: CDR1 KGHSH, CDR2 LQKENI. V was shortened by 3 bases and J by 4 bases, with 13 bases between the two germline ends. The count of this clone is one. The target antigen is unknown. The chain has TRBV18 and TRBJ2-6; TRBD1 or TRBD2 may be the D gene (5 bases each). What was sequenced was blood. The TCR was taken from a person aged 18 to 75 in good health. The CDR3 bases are TGTGCCAGCTCACCTCCTCCGGGGCCGGGGGCCAACGTCCTGACTTTC. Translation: CASSPPPGPGANVLTF.